Shown below are 27 T cell receptor beta chains from a single sample sequenced in a study of Ad26.COV2.S vaccination and SARS-CoV-2 variants. Indicated treatment: over 15 received Ad26.COV2.S at low or high dose, single or two shots; about 5 received placebo; per-sample allocation not given. Following the first vaccine or placebo injection, samples were taken on day 63. The method was immunoSEQ multiplex PCR; TCRdb's version includes in-frame clones alone and lacks a portion of them. Of about 680,000 clones listed, more than 80% are singletons. The sample was peripheral blood, taken in a trial of Ad26.COV2.S vaccine versus placebo. Receptors were obtained from a person between 18 and 59 years old who received the Ad26.COV2.S COVID-19 vaccine or a placebo.

The chain carries TRBV3-1 (or the pseudogene TRBV3-2) and TRBJ1-1; TRBD1 is a possible D gene (6 bases). Germline-derived CDR1 and CDR2 are LGHDT and YNNKEL (reference sequence). The V end lost 0 bases, the J end lost 4 bases, and 9 bases lay between the germline ends. The CDR3 covers 14 residues. CDR3: CASSQEGGSTEAFF. In DNA, the CDR3 is TGTGCCAGCAGCCAAGAGGGGGGCTCCACTGAAGCTTTCTTT.

The J gene is TRBJ1-2, the V gene TRBV14; TRBD1 aligns across 9 bases. The CDR3 is made up of 15 amino acids. With V trimmed by 4 bases and J by 0 bases, 3 bases remained unmatched. The germline V gene encodes CDR1 SGHDN and CDR2 FVKESK. The DNA of the CDR3 is TGTGCCAGCAGCCTCGGACAGGGGACTAACTATGGCTACACCTTC. This gives the protein CASSLGQGTNYGYTF.

The chain links TRBV14 to TRBJ1-6; D is ambiguous. The V and J ends lost 0 bases and 12 bases respectively, with 12 bases between them. Germline loops: CDR1 SGHDN, CDR2 FVKESK. This CDR3 has 14 residues. The CDR3 nucleotides are TGTGCCAGCAGCCAAGAAGGGAGGCTGGGACCCCTCCACTTT. Translation gives CASSQEGRLGPLHF.

This chain joins TRBV11-2 and TRBJ1-6, with D perhaps TRBD1 (6 bases). Trimming took off 5 bases at V and 8 bases at J, with 16 bases between the two ends. The germline V gene encodes CDR1 SGHAT and CDR2 FQNNGV. CDR3 length equals 15 residues. This CDR3 reads CASSRRGGEDSPLHF. DNA for the CDR3: TGTGCCAGCAGCCGCCGGGGGGGCGAGGATTCACCCCTCCACTTT.

V gene TRBV11-1 combines with J gene TRBJ2-7, with D possibly being TRBD1 (5 bases). Trimming stripped 5 bases from V and 0 bases from J, with 11 bases between. The CDR3 has 14 amino acids. Germline CDR1 SGHAT, CDR2 FQDESV (reference sequence). CDR3 sequence reads: CASSLTGSSYEQYF. The CDR3 DNA sequence: TGTGCCAGCAGCCTTACAGGTAGCTCCTACGAGCAGTACTTC.

The chain combines TRBV9 with TRBJ2-3; D is perhaps TRBD1 (8 bases). Germline CDR1 SGDLS, CDR2 YYNGEE. The V end was cut by 4 bases, the J end by 6 bases, with 18 bases between. The CDR3 sequence is 15 residues long. The CDR3 coding sequence is TGTGCCAGCAGCCTGACTCGGGGGGACAGGGATACGCAGTATTTT. This codes for CASSLTRGDRDTQYF.

The rearrangement links TRBV11-2 to TRBJ2-2; maybe TRBD2 (6 bases). Germline V gene sequence: CDR1 SGHAT, CDR2 FQNNGV. V lost 4 bases to trimming and J lost 5 bases, with 20 bases between them. CDR3 length: 17 residues. Here the CDR3 reads CASSSSGTYLLTGELFF. CDR3 coding DNA: TGTGCCAGCAGCTCGTCCGGGACTTATCTGTTAACCGGGGAGCTGTTTTTT.

This chain uses TRBV6-2 or TRBV6-3 with TRBJ1-5, with D tentatively TRBD1 (6 bases). The CDR3 is made up of 15 amino acids. The germline V gene has CDR1 MNHEY and CDR2 SVGEGT. V lost 7 bases to trimming and J lost 7 bases, with 20 bases between them. CDR3 sequence: CASTPGGAGGQPQHF. CDR3 bases: TGTGCCAGCACCCCGGGGGGGGCGGGGGGCCAGCCCCAGCATTTT.

The V call is TRBV6-5, the J call TRBJ2-7; 8 nucleotides match TRBD2. The trim removed 4 bases at V and 5 bases at J, leaving 10 bases unmatched. This CDR3 is built from 15 residues. Germline values: CDR1 MNHEY, CDR2 SVGAGI. DNA of the CDR3: TGTGCCAGCAGTTTATTAGCGGGAAGGGTCCACGAGCAGTACTTC. Its translation is CASSLLAGRVHEQYF.

This sequence joins TRBV7-9 and TRBJ1-5, with D unresolved. The V gene lost 5 bases and the J gene lost 7 bases, with 9 bases spanning the gap. The length of the CDR3 is 12 residues. Germline V lookup: CDR1 SEHNR, CDR2 FQNEAQ (reference sequence). The CDR3 sequence is CASSPNDQPQHF. The CDR3 DNA reads as TGTGCCAGCAGCCCCAATGACCAGCCCCAGCATTTT.

To note about this clone: The junction differs from germline at one of its ends, possibly a read error. The gene calls are TRBV9 and TRBJ2-5; D is ambiguous. Germline V gene sequence: CDR1 SGDLS, CDR2 YYNGEE. There are 13 residues in the CDR3. DNA for the CDR3: TGTGCCAGCAGCGTAGACTTACAAGGGACCCAGTACTTC. Translating it yields CASSVDLQGTQYF.

This CDR3 is CASSLVLASYNEQFF. CDR3 nucleotides: TGTGCCAGCAGCTTAGTTCTGGCCTCCTACAATGAGCAGTTCTTC. This chain uses TRBV7-2 with TRBJ2-1, with D unclear. The CDR3 has 15 amino acids. Looked up from germline, CDR1 is SGHTA and CDR2 is FQGNSA. V was pared by 1 base and J by 0 bases, with 7 bases between.

The chain joins TRBV18 to TRBJ2-1; TRBD2 aligns across 13 bases. Germline CDR1 and CDR2: KGHSH and LQKENI. V shed 2 bases and J 8 bases; nucleotides not matched to a gene: 6. The CDR3 spans 16 residues. CDR3 in DNA: TGTGCCAGCTCACCAGAACGGACTAGCGGGAGCTATGAGCAGTTCTTC. Encoded protein: CASSPERTSGSYEQFF.

The chain is built from TRBV15 and TRBJ2-6, with D unresolved. Trimming took 5 bases from V and 1 from J, leaving 6 bases between them. Germline lookup yields CDR1 LNHNV and CDR2 YYDKDF (reference sequence). There are 14 residues in the CDR3. The CDR3: CATSRSSGANVLTF. In DNA form, the CDR3 reads TGTGCCACCAGCCGAAGTTCTGGGGCCAACGTCCTGACTTTC. Full variable domain (rest looked up from reference TRBV15 and TRBJ2-6): DAMVIQNPRYQVTQFGKPVTLSCSQTLNHNVMYWYQQKSSQAPKLLFHYYDKDFNNEADTPDNFQSRRPNTSFCFLDIRSPGLGDTAMYLCATSRSSGANVLTFGAGSRLTVL.

The chain is built from TRBV7-2 and TRBJ2-5, with D possibly matching TRBD2 (6 bases). V lost 1 base and J 1 base, leaving 13 bases between the germline ends. Germline CDR1 is SGHTA and CDR2 is FQGNSA. CDR3 length equals 16 residues. CDR3 in DNA: TGTGCCAGCAGCTTAGAGGTGGCAGCGGGCCAAGAGACCCAGTACTTC. Amino acid sequence: CASSLEVAAGQETQYF.

This chain connects TRBV10-3 to TRBJ2-7; 11 bases align to TRBD2. The ends lost 4 bases at V and 7 bases at J; junction bases unmatched: 9. Germline V gene data show CDR1 as ENHRY and CDR2 as SYGVKD. CDR3 size: 15 residues. This chain's CDR3 is CAISVDSGRAEEQYF. In nucleotides, the CDR3 is TGTGCCATCAGTGTGGATAGCGGGAGGGCAGAAGAGCAGTACTTC.

The genes are TRBV7-9 and TRBJ2-7; TRBD1 matches 12 bases. J lost 5 bases, V lost 5 bases, and 7 bases had no gene match. The CDR3 contains 15 residues. The germline V gene has CDR1 SEHNR and CDR2 FQNEAQ (reference sequence). In DNA form, the CDR3 reads TGTGCCAGCAGCGTCGGGACAGGGGGCTTCAACGAGCAGTACTTC. It specifies CASSVGTGGFNEQYF.

The chain recombines TRBV20-1 with TRBJ2-3; 7 nucleotides line up with TRBD2. Per the germline V gene, CDR1 is DFQATT and CDR2 is SNEGSKA (reference sequence). The ends lost 3 bases at V and 2 bases at J; junction bases unmatched: 5. This CDR3 contains 14 residues. CDR3 nucleotides: TGCAGTGCTAGTCGCGGGGGTGTCACAGATACGCAGTATTTT. Residues: CSASRGGVTDTQYF.

This chain joins TRBV24-1 and TRBJ2-1; D is uncertain. The CDR3 consists of 12 residues. Germline V gene data show CDR1 as KGHDR and CDR2 as SFDVKD. V lost 0 bases and J 10 bases, leaving 6 bases between the germline ends. The CDR3 region has the DNA TGTGCCACCAGTGATTTGTCGAGGGAGCAGTTCTTC. Its translation: CATSDLSREQFF.

This sequence joins TRBV25-1 and TRBJ1-2, with 8 bases matching TRBD1. J gave up 0 bases and V 6 bases, and 3 bases lay outside the gene matches. Germline CDR1 reads MGHDK; CDR2 reads SYGVNS. The CDR3 runs to 14 residues. Here the CDR3 reads CASSQDRANYGYTF. The CDR3 bases are TGTGCCAGCAGCCAGGACAGGGCTAACTATGGCTACACCTTC.

This sequence joins TRBV7-9 and TRBJ2-7; D is undetermined. This CDR3 region has 15 residues. V shed 3 bases and J shed 0 bases, with 12 bases lying between them. Germline V gives CDR1 SEHNR, CDR2 FQNEAQ (reference sequence). The CDR3 sequence: CASSFTGSLSYEQYF. As DNA, the CDR3 is TGTGCCAGCAGCTTTACCGGATCTCTCTCCTACGAGCAGTACTTC.

The chain is built from TRBV7-3 and TRBJ2-5; no firm D call. This CDR3 spans 13 amino acids. V was clipped by 6 bases and J by 4 bases, with 12 bases between them. The germline V gene encodes CDR1 SGHTA and CDR2 FQGTGA. This CDR3 reads CASSQMWGETQYF. The CDR3 DNA follows: TGTGCCAGCAGTCAAATGTGGGGAGAGACCCAGTACTTC.

The chain is built from TRBV29-1 and TRBJ2-6, with 9 bases matching TRBD1. Per the germline V gene, CDR1 is SQVTM and CDR2 is ANQGSEA. This CDR3 is 15 amino acids long. V trimming: 5 bases; J trimming: 4 bases; junction bases outside the gene matches: 6. Here the CDR3 reads CSVPQGALGANVLTF. DNA for the CDR3: TGCAGCGTTCCACAGGGGGCTTTGGGGGCCAACGTCCTGACTTTC.

The chain's CDR3 is CASSPYGQVGEKLFF. CDR3 nucleotides: TGTGCCAGCTCACCCTATGGACAGGTTGGCGAAAAACTGTTTTTT. The chain uses TRBV18 and TRBJ1-4, with TRBD1 matching over 7 bases. Germline V gene lookup returns CDR1 KGHSH and CDR2 LQKENI. The J segment lost 8 bases and the V segment lost 3 bases, leaving 9 bases of the junction unmatched. This CDR3 has 15 residues.

CDR3 in DNA: TGTGCCAGCAGCCTAGGGACTAGCAGCACAGATACGCAGTATTTT. This sequence encodes CASSLGTSSTDTQYF. J is TRBJ2-3 and V is TRBV2, with 9 positions matching TRBD2. This CDR3 contains 15 residues. The germline V gene encodes CDR1 SNHLY and CDR2 FYNNEI. V was pared by 6 bases and J by 0 bases, with 4 bases of the junction left unmatched.

V gene TRBV5-5 combines with J gene TRBJ1-4; 7 nucleotides line up with TRBD1. CDR1 and CDR2 from the germline V gene are SGHKS and YYEKEE (reference sequence). The trim removed 0 bases at V and 2 bases at J, leaving 1 base unmatched. The CDR3 is 15 amino acids. The chain's CDR3 is CASSLAGQTNEKLFF. The CDR3 nucleotides are TGTGCCAGCAGCTTGGCGGGACAGACTAATGAAAAACTGTTTTTT. Using reference TRBV5-5 and TRBJ1-4 for the parts outside the CDR3, the full variable domain is DAGVTQSPTHLIKTRGQQVTLRCSPISGHKSVSWYQQVLGQGPQFIFQYYEKEERGRGNFPDRFSARQFPNYSSELNVNALLLGDSALYLCASSLAGQTNEKLFFGSGTQLSVL.

The chain joins TRBV7-9 to TRBJ1-5; 7 bases are a match to TRBD1. CDR1 is SEHNR and CDR2 is FQNEAQ in the germline V gene (reference sequence). Trimming removed 1 base from V and 7 bases from J; junction bases left unmatched: 4. The CDR3 sequence is 14 residues long. The CDR3 DNA sequence: TGTGCCAGCAGCTTAGGGGCAGGGGGACAGCCCCAGCATTTT. Protein: CASSLGAGGQPQHF.